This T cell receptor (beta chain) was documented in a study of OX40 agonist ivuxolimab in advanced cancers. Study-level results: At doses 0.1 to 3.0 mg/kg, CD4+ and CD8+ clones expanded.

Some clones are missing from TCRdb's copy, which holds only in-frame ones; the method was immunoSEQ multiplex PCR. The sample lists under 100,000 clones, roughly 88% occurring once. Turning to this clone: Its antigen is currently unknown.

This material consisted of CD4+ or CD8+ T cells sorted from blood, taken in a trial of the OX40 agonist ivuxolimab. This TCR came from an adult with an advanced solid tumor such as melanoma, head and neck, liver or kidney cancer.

The CDR3: CASSIAFIWTGAGAFF. In DNA form, the CDR3 reads TGTGCCAGTAGTATAGCTTTTATTTGGACAGGGGCCGGAGCTTTCTTT. The chain links TRBV19 to TRBJ1-1; 9 bases agree with TRBD1. The V gene end was trimmed by 1 base and the J gene end by 10 bases; junction bases not matched to a gene: 13. Germline lookup yields CDR1 LNHDA and CDR2 SQIVND (reference sequence). This CDR3 spans 16 amino acids.